The TCR beta chain described here comes from a study of lymphopenia after photon versus proton radiotherapy. About this clone itself: Its antigen is not identified.

Trimming took off 1 base at V and 7 bases at J, with 10 bases between the two ends. Germline CDR1 SEHNR, CDR2 FQNEAQ (reference sequence). The CDR3 extends over 13 amino acids. Sequenced by immunoSEQ multiplex PCR; TCRdb stores in-frame clones only, minus some. The table records around 26,000 clones, around four fifths of them present only once. Points from the study as a whole: Oligoclonal CD8+ Temra expansion after nadir drove photon patients' diversity drop.

Here the sequenced sample was peripheral blood, taken from a patient treated with proton-based radiotherapy. This sequence joins TRBV7-9 and TRBJ1-1, with D perhaps TRBD1 (5 bases). This clonotype was sampled from a woman aged 65 to 85 with pancreatic cancer. The CDR3 is CASSLEGRGEAFF. The CDR3 bases are TGTGCCAGCAGCTTAGAGGGGCGCGGTGAAGCTTTCTTT.